This TCR beta chain was found in a study of blood T cell repertoires in COVID-19. Across the study: COVID-19 samples, acute and convalescent, were from the United States, Italy and Spain. T cells, B-cell-depleted T cells, or PBMCs supplied cDNA or gDNA.

CDR1 is MNHEY and CDR2 is SMNVEV in the germline V gene (reference sequence). With 5 bases removed from V and 9 bases from J, the gap between germline ends came to 17 bases. The CDR3 extends over 14 amino acids. Per the authors' pipeline: Reference gene primers were amplified, and this amplification served to estimate nucleated cell counts. Only in-frame clones appear in the TCRdb table, and some are missing; sequencing was by immunoSEQ multiplex PCR. Clonal size and the V and J genes are those of that table, whereas D and trimming came from the DNA. Found here are roughly 310,000 clones, roughly 90% of them singletons; the top ten hold under 4.5%.

Sequenced material: peripheral blood. This sequence joins TRBV27 and TRBJ1-5; perhaps TRBD1 as D (5 bases). This clonotype was obtained from a woman between 45 and 60 years old with active or convalescent COVID-19. CDR3 nucleotide sequence: TGTGCCAGCAGTACTACAGGCCAGCCTTGGCCCCAGCATTTT. Protein sequence: CASSTTGQPWPQHF.